These T cell receptor beta chains were read from a single sample in a study of cytomegalovirus exposure and HLA in healthy donors. Sequencing used immunoSEQ multiplex PCR; TCRdb keeps in-frame clones, though not all of them. The repertoire holds some 140,000 clones, with 70% to 90% as singletons. Sequenced material: PBMCs. The receptors stem from a young man in good health and CMV-seronegative. CDR3s include the opening cysteine and the closing phenylalanine or tryptophan. The order of the fields is clone size, V gene, D gene, J gene, CDR3 DNA, CDR3 protein. A D gene is named only where the DNA matches it firmly. Size values are once, few and many counts, or a class for expanded clones, and some rows have none.

>NA|TRBV7-2|NA|TRBJ1-1
TGTGCCAGCAGCTTACAACTGGGGGCCACTGAAGCTTTCTTT
CASSLQLGATEAFF
>NA|TRBV5-1|NA|TRBJ2-1
TGCGCCAGCAGCTCCCGGTTCTCCTACAATGAGCAGTTCTTC
CASSSRFSYNEQFF
>NA|TRBV20-1|NA|TRBJ2-1
TGCAGTGCTAGTCGGGGGAATGAGCAGTTCTTC
CSASRGNEQFF
>NA|TRBV5-5|NA|TRBJ1-5
TGTGCCAGCAGCTCGGCACAGGGCCCTCAGCCCCAGCATTTT
CASSSAQGPQPQHF
>NA|TRBV5-6|TRBD1|TRBJ1-2
TGTGCCAGCAGCTCGACAGGGGGACGGATCTATGGCTACACCTTC
CASSSTGGRIYGYTF
>NA|TRBV19|NA|TRBJ1-1
TGTGCCAGTAGGTTGCACACAAACACTGAAGCTTTCTTT
CASRLHTNTEAFF
>NA|TRBV10-3|TRBD1|TRBJ2-7
TGTGCCATCAGCGACCGAGACAGGGACCTAAGGGAGCAGTACTTC
CAISDRDRDLREQYF
>NA|TRBV6-5|TRBD1|TRBJ2-1
TGTGCCAGCAGTTTTGGACAGGGTGCTGGTGATGAGCAGTTCTTC
CASSFGQGAGDEQFF
>NA|TRBV6-4|TRBD2|TRBJ2-1
TGTGCCAGCAGTGACCGGGGGGGGCATGGTGAGCAGTTCTTC
CASSDRGGHGEQFF
>once|TRBV18|TRBD2|TRBJ2-5
TGTGCCAGCTCACCCCGGACTAGCCAAGAGACCCAGTACTTC
CASSPRTSQETQYF
>NA|TRBV7-9|NA|TRBJ2-4
TGTGCCAGCAGCTCCCGTGGGAGGGGGGCCAAAAACATTCAGTACTTC
CASSSRGRGAKNIQYF
>once|TRBV7-2|TRBD1|TRBJ1-5
TGTGCCAGCAGCACCTCACAGGGGTTAAATCAGCCCCAGCATTTT
CASSTSQGLNQPQHF
>NA|TRBV9|NA|TRBJ1-2
TGTGCCAGCAGCGTAGGAGTTCCGGGTAGCTACACCTTC
CASSVGVPGSYTF
>few|TRBV6-6|NA|TRBJ1-2
TGTGCCAGCAGTTCTACAGGGCTTTATGGCTACACCTTC
CASSSTGLYGYTF
>NA|TRBV19|NA|TRBJ2-5
TGTGCCACCGCAGGGGACCTCGAAGAGACCCAGTACTTC
CATAGDLEETQYF
>NA|TRBV7-8|TRBD1|TRBJ2-7
TGTGCCAGCAGCTTAGGGGACAGGCCCTACGAGCAGTACTTC
CASSLGDRPYEQYF